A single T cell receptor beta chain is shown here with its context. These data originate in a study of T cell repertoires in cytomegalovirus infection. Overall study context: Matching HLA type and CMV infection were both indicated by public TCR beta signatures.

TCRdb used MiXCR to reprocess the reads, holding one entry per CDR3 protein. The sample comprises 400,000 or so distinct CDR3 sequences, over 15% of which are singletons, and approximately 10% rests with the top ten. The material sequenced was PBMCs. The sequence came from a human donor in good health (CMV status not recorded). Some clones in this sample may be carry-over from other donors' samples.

For the CDR3, the DNA is TGTGCCAGCAGCCTAACAGGGGCCTTCCACGAGCAGTACTTC. It yields the protein CASSLTGAFHEQYF. The chain couples TRBV3-1 to TRBJ2-7, with TRBD1 matching over 7 bases. Germline V CDR1 and CDR2: LGHDT, YNNKEL (reference sequence). The J segment lost 5 bases and the V segment lost 4 bases, leaving 8 bases of the junction unmatched. The CDR3 has 14 residues.